In this sample, the clone carrying this T cell receptor (beta chain) turned up a few times. Its antigen is not identified. This entry belongs to a study of cytomegalovirus exposure and HLA in healthy donors. At the level of the study: Falling in the Caucasian-associated ancestry cluster were approximately 86% of 350 to 400 genotyped donors. The study's findings and limits: Analysis performed later found 16,951 TCR beta sequences associated with HLA alleles at 0.05 false discovery rate.

This PCR relied on a set of 60 Vbeta primers and 13 Jbeta primers. Method: immunoSEQ multiplex PCR; TCRdb's copy keeps in-frame clones and lacks some. This table has about 120,000 clones, about 80% appearing once. From germline, CDR1 is GTSNPN and CDR2 SVGIG (reference sequence). After removal of 1 base from V and 9 bases from J, the junction contained 7 bases not matched to a gene. This CDR3 spans 15 amino acids. The chain uses TRBV30 and TRBJ1-6; 9 positions match TRBD1. The TCR comes from a female donor in good health and CMV-seropositive. The sequenced sample consisted of PBMCs. The CDR3 spells CAWSGGDRVFSPLHF. The DNA of the CDR3 is TGTGCCTGGAGTGGGGGGGACAGGGTTTTTTCACCCCTCCACTTT. Full variable domain (remainder filled in from reference TRBV30 and TRBJ1-6): SQTIHQWPATLVQPVGSPLSLECTVEGTSNPNLYWYRQAAGRGLQLLFYSVGIGQISSEVPQNLSASRPQDRQFILSSKKLLLSDSGFYLCAWSGGDRVFSPLHFGNGTRLTVT.